This T cell receptor beta chain was identified during a study of radiation and T cells in renal cell carcinoma. The V gene's germline CDR1 is MNHEY and CDR2 SMNVEV (reference sequence). V lost 2 bases and J lost 0; bases outside the gene matches: 11. The length of the CDR3 is 19 residues. Some clones are missing from TCRdb's copy, which holds only in-frame ones; the method was immunoSEQ multiplex PCR. The table has about 34,000 clones, over 75% seen once. This sample's time point: blood 4 weeks post-SBRT, at nephrectomy. Treatment meaning: 15 Gy SBRT to primary tumor, nephrectomy 4 weeks later. V and J are TRBV27 and TRBJ1-3; 9 bases line up with TRBD1. Sample: blood, taken from a patient whose treatment included radiotherapy and nephrectomy. This sequence was found in a man aged 55 to 70 with renal cell carcinoma. CDR3 residues: CASSLQWGTGKSSGNTIYF. In DNA form, the CDR3 reads TGTGCCAGCAGTTTACAGTGGGGGACAGGGAAGAGCTCTGGAAACACCATATATTTT.